Following are 22 T cell receptor beta chains from one sample sequenced in a study of vaccination effects on CD4 cells after COVID-19. Their target antigens are unknown. Produced via immunoSEQ multiplex PCR; TCRdb's table is partial and in-frame only. This table has 45,000 to 65,000 clones, around 86% appearing once. ViraFEST used viral peptide pools to expand antigen-specific CD4+ T cells before sequencing. Culturing for 10 days preceded CD4+ T cell isolation. Material: CD4+ T cells from PBMCs cultured with HCoV-229E spike peptides, obtained before COVID-19 vaccination. All receptors come from a human donor who received a COVID-19 vaccine.

V is TRBV30 and J is TRBJ1-5; D call uncertain. The CDR3 loop spans 14 amino acids. Per germline, CDR1 GTSNPN and CDR2 SVGIG (reference sequence). V was trimmed by 3 bases and J by 0 bases, leaving 9 bases between them. Written as DNA, the CDR3 is TGTGCCTGGAGGGGGAGCAATAGCAATCAGCCCCAGCATTTT. This gives the protein CAWRGSNSNQPQHF.

This clone was recorded a few times. The gene calls are TRBV3-1 (or the pseudogene TRBV3-2) and TRBJ2-1; 8 positions match TRBD2. With 6 bases clipped from V and 4 bases from J, the junction kept 5 bases outside the gene matches. CDR1 LGHDT and CDR2 YNNKEL come from the germline V gene (reference sequence). The CDR3 runs 14 residues. CDR3 sequence reads: CASRWASGYNEQFF. CDR3 DNA: TGTGCCAGCAGGTGGGCTAGCGGGTACAATGAGCAGTTCTTC.

For the CDR3, the DNA is TGTGCCAGTAGTATAGGAACTGGGGCCAACGTCCTGACTTTC. It specifies CASSIGTGANVLTF. V gene TRBV19 combines with J gene TRBJ2-6, with D unclear. V lost 1 base and J lost 2, with 3 bases in between. The V gene's germline CDR1 is LNHDA and CDR2 SQIVND (reference sequence). The CDR3 consists of 14 residues.

This chain links TRBV18 with TRBJ2-2, with TRBD1 matching over 12 bases. The V and J ends lost 0 bases and 5 bases, in that order; junction bases with no gene match: 4. Germline V gene lookup returns CDR1 KGHSH and CDR2 LQKENI. The CDR3 is 17 amino acids. The CDR3: CASSPPGTGGWTGELFF. Written as DNA, the CDR3 is TGTGCCAGCTCACCACCGGGGACAGGGGGCTGGACCGGGGAGCTGTTTTTT.

The genes are TRBV5-1 and TRBJ2-6, with a weak D call TRBD2 (6 bases). Germline V CDR1 and CDR2: SGHRS, YFSETQ. This CDR3 spans 15 amino acids. V was pared by 4 bases and J by 4 bases, with 12 bases between. CDR3 sequence: CASSPEGSGANVLTF. CDR3 coding DNA: TGCGCCAGCAGCCCGGAGGGGTCCGGGGCCAACGTCCTGACTTTC.

CDR3 residues: CASSSQGGTNTEAFF. CDR3 sequence (DNA): TGTGCCAGCAGTTCACAGGGAGGGACGAACACTGAAGCTTTCTTT. The gene calls are TRBV2 and TRBJ1-1, with D possibly being TRBD1 (6 bases). V was trimmed by 5 bases and J by 1 base, leaving 14 bases between them. Germline CDR1 SNHLY, CDR2 FYNNEI. The CDR3 has 15 residues. Full variable domain (missing parts from reference TRBV2 and TRBJ1-1): EPEVTQTPSHQVTQMGQEVILRCVPISNHLYFYWYRQILGQKVEFLVSFYNNEISEKSEIFDDQFSVERPDGSNFTLKIRSTKLEDSAMYFCASSSQGGTNTEAFFGQGTRLTVV.

The chain has TRBV28 and TRBJ1-2; D might be TRBD1 (5 bases). Looked up from germline, CDR1 is MDHEN and CDR2 is SYDVKM. CDR3 length: 16 amino acids. V was cut by 6 bases and J by 4 bases, with 21 bases left in between. The CDR3 nucleotides are TGTGCCAGCAGGTCCCCCCGACAGTCCTTTGGCTATGGCTACACCTTC. It codes for CASRSPRQSFGYGYTF.

The rearrangement uses TRBV3-1 (or the pseudogene TRBV3-2) and TRBJ2-5; D uncertain. The CDR3 is 15 amino acids. Germline lookup yields CDR1 LGHDT and CDR2 YNNKEL (reference sequence). The V and J ends lost 0 bases and 5 bases respectively, with 13 bases between them. The chain's CDR3 is CASSQDLGIPETQYF. Written as DNA, the CDR3 is TGTGCCAGCAGCCAAGATCTGGGGATCCCTGAGACCCAGTACTTC.

The chain employs TRBV2 and TRBJ2-1; 7 bases map to TRBD1. Germline-derived CDR1 and CDR2 are SNHLY and FYNNEI. V shed 2 bases and J 5 bases; nucleotides not matched to a gene: 3. CDR3 length equals 14 residues. CDR3 bases: TGTGCCAGCAGTGAAATGGGACAGAACAATGAGCAGTTCTTC. Protein sequence: CASSEMGQNNEQFF.

The rearrangement links TRBV7-3 to TRBJ2-2; tentatively, D is TRBD2 (8 bases). CDR1 and CDR2 (germline): SGHTA, FQGTGA. Trimming took off 5 bases at V and 0 bases at J, with 13 bases between the two ends. This CDR3 region has 16 residues. In DNA form, the CDR3 reads TGTGCCAGCAGCCCGGGGGGGACAGCGAACACCGGGGAGCTGTTTTTT. It codes for CASSPGGTANTGELFF.

This chain connects TRBV7-8 to TRBJ1-5; no clear D. The CDR3 has 17 residues. Germline V CDR1 and CDR2: SGHVS, FQNEAQ. The V and J ends lost 6 bases and 1 base respectively, with 19 bases between them. The CDR3 nucleotides read TGTGCCAGCAGGGGTGGTACGGGCTTTTGGAGCAATCAGCCCCAGCATTTT. Protein product: CASRGGTGFWSNQPQHF.

For the CDR3, the DNA is TGTGCCAGCAGTGATTCGGGACGCCTCTCTGGAAACACCATATATTTT. Residues: CASSDSGRLSGNTIYF. The rearrangement uses TRBV6-2 or TRBV6-3 and TRBJ1-3; D is perhaps TRBD1 (5 bases). V was trimmed by 5 bases and J by 0 bases, leaving 14 bases between them. The V gene's germline CDR1 is MNHEY and CDR2 SVGEGT. The CDR3 has 16 amino acids.

V gene TRBV30 combines with J gene TRBJ1-5; a weak D match, TRBD1 (5 bases). CDR3 length: 13 amino acids. Germline CDR1 is GTSNPN and CDR2 is SVGIG (reference sequence). Trimming took 1 base from V and 1 from J, leaving 5 bases between them. CDR3 sequence (DNA): TGTGCCTGGAGTGCAGGGAGCAATCAGCCCCAGCATTTT. Protein product: CAWSAGSNQPQHF.

This chain links TRBV5-6 with TRBJ2-7; TRBD2 might be the D (6 bases). This CDR3 contains 13 residues. The ends were cut back, 4 bases at V and 7 bases at J, with 15 bases in the middle. Germline assignment: CDR1 SGHDT and CDR2 YYEEEE. The CDR3 DNA reads TGTGCCAGCAGCCTCGGACTATCGGGGGAGCAGTACGTC. It translates to CASSLGLSGEQYV.

The chain links TRBV6-5 to TRBJ1-1; unclear D gene. V was shortened by 5 bases and J by 1 base, with 5 bases between the two germline ends. The length of the CDR3 is 12 residues. Per the germline V gene, CDR1 is MNHEY and CDR2 is SVGAGI. CDR3 region: CASSRENTEAFF. DNA of the CDR3: TGTGCCAGCAGTCGGGAGAACACTGAAGCTTTCTTT.

This chain links TRBV20-1 with TRBJ2-7, with D uncertain. The V end lost 3 bases, the J end lost 9 bases, and 21 bases lay between the germline ends. Looked up from germline, CDR1 is DFQATT and CDR2 is SNEGSKA (reference sequence). CDR3 size: 14 residues. CDR3 sequence (DNA): TGCAGTGCTAGTCCCTCCGTTGGGGTGGGTAGGCAGTACGTC. The encoded protein is CSASPSVGVGRQYV.

V is TRBV9 and J is TRBJ2-3; 7 nucleotides align to TRBD1. This CDR3 has 14 residues. V lost 2 bases, J lost 3 bases, and 3 bases stayed unmatched. Germline V lookup: CDR1 SGDLS, CDR2 YYNGEE. As DNA, the CDR3 is TGTGCCAGCAGCGTGGGACAGTTAACAGATACGCAGTATTTT. Its translation is CASSVGQLTDTQYF.

The chain joins TRBV7-2 to TRBJ2-1; no reliable D call. V gave up 4 bases and J gave up 8 bases, with 6 bases separating them. Looked up from germline, CDR1 is SGHTA and CDR2 is FQGNSA. The CDR3 sequence is 11 residues long. Written as DNA, the CDR3 is TGTGCCAGCAGCTCCCGGGATGAGCAGTTCTTC. This sequence encodes CASSSRDEQFF.

The rearrangement links TRBV5-1 to TRBJ1-4; possible D gene TRBD1, 6 bases. V was pared by 5 bases and J by 8 bases, with 16 bases between. CDR1 and CDR2 from the germline V gene are SGHRS and YFSETQ. The CDR3 runs to 14 residues. The CDR3 here is CASSSGQPQEKLFF. The CDR3 DNA reads as TGCGCCAGCAGTTCTGGACAGCCACAAGAAAAACTGTTTTTT.

This clone was found once. CDR3 amino acids: CAWSGQPNQPQHF. DNA of the CDR3: TGTGCCTGGAGTGGACAGCCTAATCAGCCCCAGCATTTT. The gene calls are TRBV30 and TRBJ1-5, with D perhaps matching TRBD1 (5 bases). Looked up from germline, CDR1 is GTSNPN and CDR2 is SVGIG (reference sequence). The germline V and J ends were trimmed by 1 base and 4 bases, with 8 bases remaining between them. The CDR3 consists of 13 residues. The full variable domain, with the rest looked up from reference TRBV30 and TRBJ1-5, is SQTIHQWPATLVQPVGSPLSLECTVEGTSNPNLYWYRQAAGRGLQLLFYSVGIGQISSEVPQNLSASRPQDRQFILSSKKLLLSDSGFYLCAWSGQPNQPQHFGDGTRLSIL.

CDR3 DNA sequence: TGTGCCAGCAGTGACGGTAATATAGGTGGCTATGGCTACACCTTC. Translated, it gives CASSDGNIGGYGYTF. This chain joins TRBV6-4 and TRBJ1-2; D call uncertain. The CDR3 consists of 15 residues. V shed 2 bases and J shed 4 bases, with 14 bases lying between them. Germline V gene data show CDR1 as MRHNA and CDR2 as SNTAGT.

The chain has TRBV19 and TRBJ2-6, with TRBD1 matching 7 bases. J was trimmed by 4 bases and V by 5 bases; bases with no gene match: 14. CDR3 length equals 18 residues. The germline V gene encodes CDR1 LNHDA and CDR2 SQIVND (reference sequence). CDR3 protein: CASSPMTGKHQGANVLTF. Written as DNA, the CDR3 is TGTGCCAGTAGTCCGATGACAGGGAAACATCAGGGGGCCAACGTCCTGACTTTC.